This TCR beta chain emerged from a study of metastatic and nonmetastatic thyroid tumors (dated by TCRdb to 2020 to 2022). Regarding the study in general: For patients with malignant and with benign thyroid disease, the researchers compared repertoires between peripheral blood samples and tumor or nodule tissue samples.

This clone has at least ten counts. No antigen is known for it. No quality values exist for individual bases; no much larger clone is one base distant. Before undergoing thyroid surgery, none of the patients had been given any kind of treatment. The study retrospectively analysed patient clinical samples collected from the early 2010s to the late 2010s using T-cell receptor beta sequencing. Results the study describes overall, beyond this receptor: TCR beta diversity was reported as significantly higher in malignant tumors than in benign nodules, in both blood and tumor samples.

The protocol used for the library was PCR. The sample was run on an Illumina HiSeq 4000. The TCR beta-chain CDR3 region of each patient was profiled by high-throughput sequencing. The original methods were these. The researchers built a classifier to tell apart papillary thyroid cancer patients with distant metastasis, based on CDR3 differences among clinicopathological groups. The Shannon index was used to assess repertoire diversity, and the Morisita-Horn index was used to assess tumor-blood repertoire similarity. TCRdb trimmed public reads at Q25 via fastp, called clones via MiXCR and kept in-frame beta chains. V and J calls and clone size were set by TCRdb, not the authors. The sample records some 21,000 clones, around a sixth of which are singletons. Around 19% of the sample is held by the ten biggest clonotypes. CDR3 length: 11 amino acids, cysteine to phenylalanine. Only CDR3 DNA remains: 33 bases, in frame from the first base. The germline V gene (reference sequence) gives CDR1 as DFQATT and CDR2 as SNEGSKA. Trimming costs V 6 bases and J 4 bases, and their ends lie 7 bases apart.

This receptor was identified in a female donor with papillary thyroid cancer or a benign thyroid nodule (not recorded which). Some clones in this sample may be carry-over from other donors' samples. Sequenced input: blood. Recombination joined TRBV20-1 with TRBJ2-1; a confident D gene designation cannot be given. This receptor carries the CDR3 CSAQQYNEQFF. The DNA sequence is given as TGCAGTGCCCAACAGTACAATGAGCAGTTCTTC.